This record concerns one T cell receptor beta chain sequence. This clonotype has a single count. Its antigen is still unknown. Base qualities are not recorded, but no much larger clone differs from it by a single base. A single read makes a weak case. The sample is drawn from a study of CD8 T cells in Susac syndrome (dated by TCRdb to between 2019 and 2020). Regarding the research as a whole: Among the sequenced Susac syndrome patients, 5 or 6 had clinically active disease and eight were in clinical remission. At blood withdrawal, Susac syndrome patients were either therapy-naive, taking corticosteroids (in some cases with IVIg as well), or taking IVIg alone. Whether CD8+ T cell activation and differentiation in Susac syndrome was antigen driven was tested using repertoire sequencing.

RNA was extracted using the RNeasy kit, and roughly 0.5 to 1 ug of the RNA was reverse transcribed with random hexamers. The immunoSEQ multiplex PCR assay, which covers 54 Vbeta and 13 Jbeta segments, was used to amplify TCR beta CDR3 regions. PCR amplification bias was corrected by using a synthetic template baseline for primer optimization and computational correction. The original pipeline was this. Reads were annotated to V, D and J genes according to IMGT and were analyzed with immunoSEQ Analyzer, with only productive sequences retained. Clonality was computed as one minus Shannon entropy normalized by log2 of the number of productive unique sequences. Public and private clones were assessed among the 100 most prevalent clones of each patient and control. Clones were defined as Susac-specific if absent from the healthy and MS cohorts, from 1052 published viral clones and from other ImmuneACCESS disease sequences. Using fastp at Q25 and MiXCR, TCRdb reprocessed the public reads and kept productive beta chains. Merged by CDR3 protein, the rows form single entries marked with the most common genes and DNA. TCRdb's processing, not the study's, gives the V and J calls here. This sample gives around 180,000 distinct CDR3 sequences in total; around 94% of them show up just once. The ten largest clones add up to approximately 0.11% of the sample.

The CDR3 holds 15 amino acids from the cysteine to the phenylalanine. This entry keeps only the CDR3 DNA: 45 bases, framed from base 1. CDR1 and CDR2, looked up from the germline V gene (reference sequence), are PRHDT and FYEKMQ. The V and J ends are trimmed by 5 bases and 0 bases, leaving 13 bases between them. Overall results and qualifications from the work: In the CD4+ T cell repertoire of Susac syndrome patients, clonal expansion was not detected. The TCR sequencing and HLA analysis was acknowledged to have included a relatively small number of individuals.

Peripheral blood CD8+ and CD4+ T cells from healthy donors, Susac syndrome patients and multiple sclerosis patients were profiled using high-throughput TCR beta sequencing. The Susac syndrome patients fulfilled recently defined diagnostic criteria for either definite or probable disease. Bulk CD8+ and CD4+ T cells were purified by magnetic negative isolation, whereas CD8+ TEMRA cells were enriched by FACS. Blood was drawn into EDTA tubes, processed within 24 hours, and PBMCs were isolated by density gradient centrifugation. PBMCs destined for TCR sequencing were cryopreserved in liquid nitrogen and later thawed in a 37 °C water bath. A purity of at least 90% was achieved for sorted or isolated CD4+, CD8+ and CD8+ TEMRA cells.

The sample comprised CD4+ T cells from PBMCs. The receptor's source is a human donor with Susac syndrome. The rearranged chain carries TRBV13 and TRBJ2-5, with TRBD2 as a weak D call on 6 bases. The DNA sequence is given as TGTGCCAGCAGCCGGCTCCGGGACTACCAAGAGACCCAGTACTTC. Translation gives CASSRLRDYQETQYF.